This record covers a single TCR beta chain. Its antigen is unknown. This may come from a read error, since a much larger clone is one base off. The data originate from a study of human T cells and chemical hapten exposure. Turning to the study itself: The patch tests put 0.01% DPC on the skin of the upper back and were read 6 days later. General observations from the study: High-frequency TCRs, those above 1 in 1000, stayed the same after DPC sensitization.

In the authors' workflow: Between about 23,224 and 700,000 TCRs appeared in each sample, and the median stood at approximately 100,000. TCRdb used MiXCR to reprocess the RACE reads, holding one entry per CDR3 protein. For this entry, the V and J calls and clone size follow TCRdb and not the study's own pipeline. The table records about 380,000 distinct CDR3 sequences, approximately 5% of them present only once. CDR3 length: 11 amino acids. Germline lookup yields CDR1 SQVTM and CDR2 ANQGSEA. V was shortened by 8 bases and J by 6 bases, with 14 bases between the two germline ends. Noted time point: pre-sensitization, week 0. Treatment reported: therapeutic diphenylcyclopropenone sensitization with weekly scalp DPC. In every case, blood was obtained before the patch test was applied.

Source: whole blood, taken in connection with sensitization to the hapten diphenylcyclopropenone (DPC). The clonotype was recovered from a woman between 50 and 59 years old with alopecia areata. Some clones in this sample may be carry-over from other donors' samples. The J gene is TRBJ2-7, the V gene TRBV29-1; D possibly corresponds to TRBD2 (6 bases). For the CDR3, the DNA is TGCAGCACGAGGTGGAGGGTCGAGCAGTACTTC. Its translation is CSTRWRVEQYF.